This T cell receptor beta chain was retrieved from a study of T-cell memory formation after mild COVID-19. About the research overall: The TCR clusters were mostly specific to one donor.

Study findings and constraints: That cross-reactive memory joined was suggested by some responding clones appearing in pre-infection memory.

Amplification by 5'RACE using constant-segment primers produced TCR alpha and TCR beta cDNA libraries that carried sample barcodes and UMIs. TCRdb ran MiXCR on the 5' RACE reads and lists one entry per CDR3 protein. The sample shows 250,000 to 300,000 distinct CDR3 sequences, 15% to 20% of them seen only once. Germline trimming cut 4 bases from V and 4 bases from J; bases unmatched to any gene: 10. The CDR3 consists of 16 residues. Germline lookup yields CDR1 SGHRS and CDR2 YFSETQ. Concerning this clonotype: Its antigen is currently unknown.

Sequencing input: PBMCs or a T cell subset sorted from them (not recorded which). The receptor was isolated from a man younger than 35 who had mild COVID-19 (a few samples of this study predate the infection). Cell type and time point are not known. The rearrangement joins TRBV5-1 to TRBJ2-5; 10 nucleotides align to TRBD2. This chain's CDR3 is CASSLSGGVVSETQYF. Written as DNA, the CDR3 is TGCGCCAGCAGCCTGAGCGGGGGGGTCGTATCAGAGACCCAGTACTTC. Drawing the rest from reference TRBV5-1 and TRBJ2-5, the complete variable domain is KAGVTQTPRYLIKTRGQQVTLSCSPISGHRSVSWYQQTPGQGLQFLFEYFSETQRNKGNFPGRFSGRQFSNSRSEMNVSTLELGDSALYLCASSLSGGVVSETQYFGPGTRLLVL.